Each of the 10 T cell receptor beta chains below was sequenced from the same sample in a study of T cells in Graves' hyperthyroidism and ophthalmopathy. The investigators amplified TCR beta CDR3 regions from RNA transcripts. With the HTBI primer set, the TCR CDR3 went through a first round of RT-PCR. MiXCR, run by TCRdb on the multiplex PCR reads, gives a single entry per CDR3 protein. The table has about 510,000 distinct CDR3 sequences, 40% to 50% seen once. The sequenced sample was peripheral blood or thyroid tissue (not recorded which). These receptors all stem from an adult woman with Graves' disease, either hyperthyroidism or ophthalmopathy (not recorded which).

This clonotype was detected many times. The V call is TRBV2, the J call TRBJ1-5; 8 nucleotides agree with TRBD1. This CDR3 is built from 14 residues. With 4 bases clipped from V and 6 bases from J, the junction kept 5 bases outside the gene matches. Germline V gives CDR1 SNHLY, CDR2 FYNNEI. For the CDR3, the DNA is TGTGCCAGCAGTGCGACAGGGGTGGGTCAGCCCCAGCATTTT. It encodes CASSATGVGQPQHF. The whole variable domain, filled in from reference TRBV2 and TRBJ1-5, reads EPEVTQTPSHQVTQMGQEVILRCVPISNHLYFYWYRQILGQKVEFLVSFYNNEISEKSEIFDDQFSVERPDGSNFTLKIRSTKLEDSAMYFCASSATGVGQPQHFGDGTRLSIL.

This clonotype was detected only once. The V gene is TRBV6-6, the J gene TRBJ2-5, with 9 bases fitting TRBD1. The V gene end was trimmed by 4 bases and the J gene end by 5 bases; junction bases not matched to a gene: 8. This CDR3 has 15 residues. Germline V lookup: CDR1 MNHNY, CDR2 SVGAGI (reference sequence). The CDR3 spells CASSLAGQGGETQYF. The CDR3 coding sequence is TGTGCCAGCAGTTTGGCGGGACAGGGCGGTGAGACCCAGTACTTC.

This clonotype came up many times. The chain has TRBV9 and TRBJ1-3; 7 bases are shared with TRBD1. V was clipped by 2 bases and J by 3 bases; unmatched bases: 8. Germline loops: CDR1 SGDLS, CDR2 YYNGEE. This CDR3 comprises 16 residues. CDR3 bases: TGTGCCAGCAGCGTCCGACAGGGCGGGAGTGGAAACACCATATATTTT. Translated: CASSVRQGGSGNTIYF.

This clonotype has a count of ten or more. This chain uses TRBV29-1 with TRBJ1-1, with TRBD1 matching 7 bases. The V segment lost 6 bases and the J segment 0 bases; nucleotides outside the gene matches: 13. Germline V lookup: CDR1 SQVTM, CDR2 ANQGSEA. The CDR3 is 16 amino acids. CDR3 in amino acids: CSVEGAEGLMNTEAFF. CDR3 bases: TGCAGCGTGGAGGGGGCCGAAGGTCTTATGAACACTGAAGCTTTCTTT.

The chain couples TRBV7-2 to TRBJ1-1; 8 positions agree with TRBD1. CDR3 size: 17 residues. V shed 3 bases and J 5 bases; nucleotides not matched to a gene: 14. Germline V gene data show CDR1 as SGHTA and CDR2 as FQGNSA. CDR3 DNA: TGTGCCAGCAGCTTTCCCAGGGGGCTTTCGAGACGGACTGAAGCTTTCTTT. Encoded protein: CASSFPRGLSRRTEAFF.

This chain joins TRBV10-3 and TRBJ1-5, with D unclear. V was trimmed by 6 bases and J by 6 bases, leaving 9 bases between them. This CDR3 comprises 12 residues. CDR1 and CDR2 (germline): ENHRY, SYGVKD. CDR3 sequence reads: CAIRGASQPQHF. The CDR3 nucleotides are TGTGCCATCAGGGGAGCAAGTCAGCCCCAGCATTTT.

This clonotype was seen at least ten times. The DNA for the CDR3 is TGTGCCACCAGTGGGGCCGCCCTCGGCGAACAGCCCCAGCATTTT. Its translation is CATSGAALGEQPQHF. This chain uses TRBV24-1 with TRBJ1-5; D gene ambiguous. Germline CDR1 reads KGHDR; CDR2 reads SFDVKD. V gave up 5 bases and J gave up 7 bases, with 17 bases separating them. This CDR3 is 15 amino acids long.

The chain links TRBV29-1 to TRBJ2-5, with D hard to call. Germline CDR1 is SQVTM and CDR2 is ANQGSEA. The CDR3 length is 14 residues. V lost 4 bases to trimming and J lost 4 bases, with 16 bases between them. This CDR3 reads CSVVIVIGRETQYF. The CDR3 DNA reads as TGCAGCGTTGTAATAGTGATAGGAAGAGAGACCCAGTACTTC.

CDR3 sequence reads: CASSLRRDPGDTQYF. The CDR3 DNA reads TGTGCCAGCAGCTTAAGGCGGGATCCGGGGGATACGCAGTATTTT. The rearrangement joins TRBV7-9 to TRBJ2-3, with a weak D call TRBD2 (6 bases). The CDR3 runs 15 residues. With 2 bases removed from V and 6 bases from J, the gap between germline ends came to 15 bases. From germline, CDR1 is SEHNR and CDR2 FQNEAQ (reference sequence).

This chain joins TRBV19 and TRBJ2-5; no clear D gene. Germline V gene lookup returns CDR1 LNHDA and CDR2 SQIVND (reference sequence). This CDR3 region has 13 residues. V was shortened by 1 base and J by 2 bases, with 5 bases between the two germline ends. The CDR3 protein is CASSIAVQETQYF. The CDR3 DNA is TGTGCCAGTAGTATAGCGGTGCAAGAGACCCAGTACTTC.